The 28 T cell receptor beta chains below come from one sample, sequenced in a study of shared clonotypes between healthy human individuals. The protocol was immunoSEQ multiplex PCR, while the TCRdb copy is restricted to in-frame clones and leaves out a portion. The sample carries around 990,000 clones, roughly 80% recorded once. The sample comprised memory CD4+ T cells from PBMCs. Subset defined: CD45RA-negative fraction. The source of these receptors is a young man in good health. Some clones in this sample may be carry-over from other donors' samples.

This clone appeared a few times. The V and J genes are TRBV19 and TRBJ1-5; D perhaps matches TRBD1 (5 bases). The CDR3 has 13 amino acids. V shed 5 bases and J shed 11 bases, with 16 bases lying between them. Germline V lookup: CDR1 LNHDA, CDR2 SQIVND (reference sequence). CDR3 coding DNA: TGTGCCAGTAGTTCGGGCTTCGGGGCTGCCCAGCATTTT. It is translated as CASSSGFGAAQHF.

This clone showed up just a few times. The CDR3 region has the DNA TGTGCCAGCAGCTCCCCTCGTGAGAGGCGGCAGGGCTCTGGAAACACCATATATTTT. This codes for CASSSPRERRQGSGNTIYF. V is TRBV9 and J is TRBJ1-3, with a possible D match to TRBD1 (5 bases). The V end lost 4 bases, the J end lost 0 bases, and 23 bases lay between the germline ends. CDR3 size: 19 residues. CDR1 SGDLS and CDR2 YYNGEE come from the germline V gene.

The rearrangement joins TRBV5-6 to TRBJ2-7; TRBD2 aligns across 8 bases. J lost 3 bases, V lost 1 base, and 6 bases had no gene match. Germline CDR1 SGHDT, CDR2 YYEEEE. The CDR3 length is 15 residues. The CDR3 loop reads CASSLYGTRFYEQYF. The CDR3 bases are TGTGCCAGCAGCTTGTACGGGACTAGGTTCTACGAGCAGTACTTC.

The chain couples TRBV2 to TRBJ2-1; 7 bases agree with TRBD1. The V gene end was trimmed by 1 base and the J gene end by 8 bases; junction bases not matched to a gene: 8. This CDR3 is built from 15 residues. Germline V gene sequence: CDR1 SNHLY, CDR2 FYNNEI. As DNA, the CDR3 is TGTGCCAGCAGTGAAGGGACAGGTGGGTTTCATGAGCAGTTCTTC. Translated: CASSEGTGGFHEQFF.

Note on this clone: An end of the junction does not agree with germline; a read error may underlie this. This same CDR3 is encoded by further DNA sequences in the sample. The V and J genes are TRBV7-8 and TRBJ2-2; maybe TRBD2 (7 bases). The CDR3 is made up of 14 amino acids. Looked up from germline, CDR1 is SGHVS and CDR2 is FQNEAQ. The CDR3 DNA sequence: TGTGCCAGCAGCTTCGCGGGGGACACCGGGGAGCTGTTCTTT. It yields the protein CASSFAGDTGELFF.

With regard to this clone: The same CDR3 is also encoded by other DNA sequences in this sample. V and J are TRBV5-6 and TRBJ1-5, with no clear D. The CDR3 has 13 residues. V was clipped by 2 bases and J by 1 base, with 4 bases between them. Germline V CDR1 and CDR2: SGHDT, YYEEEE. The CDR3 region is CASSFRSNQPQHF. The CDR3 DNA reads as TGTGCCAGCAGCTTTCGGAGCAATCAGCCCCAGCATTTT. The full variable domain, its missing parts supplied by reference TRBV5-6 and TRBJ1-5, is DAGVTQSPTHLIKTRGQQVTLRCSPKSGHDTVSWYQQALGQGPQFIFQYYEEEERQRGNFPDRFSGHQFPNYSSELNVNALLLGDSALYLCASSFRSNQPQHFGDGTRLSIL.

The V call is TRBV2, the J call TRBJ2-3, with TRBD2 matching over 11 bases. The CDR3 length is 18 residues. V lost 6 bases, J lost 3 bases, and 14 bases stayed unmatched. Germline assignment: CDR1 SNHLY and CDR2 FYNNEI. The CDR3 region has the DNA TGTGCCAGCAGGACACTAGCGGGAGCCTCTCCAAGAACAGATACGCAGTATTTT. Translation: CASRTLAGASPRTDTQYF.

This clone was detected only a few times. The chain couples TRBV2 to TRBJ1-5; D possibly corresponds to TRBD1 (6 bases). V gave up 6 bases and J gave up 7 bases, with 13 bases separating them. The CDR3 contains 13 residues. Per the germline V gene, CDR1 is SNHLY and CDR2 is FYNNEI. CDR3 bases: TGTGCCAGCAGGACACAGGGATACCAGCCCCAGCATTTT. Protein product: CASRTQGYQPQHF.

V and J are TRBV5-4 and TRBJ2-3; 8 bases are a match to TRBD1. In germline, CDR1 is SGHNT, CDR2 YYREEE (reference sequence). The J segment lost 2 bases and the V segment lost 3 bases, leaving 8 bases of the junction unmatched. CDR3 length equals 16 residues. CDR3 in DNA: TGTGCCAGCAGCTCAAGGACAGGGAAAGTCACAGATACGCAGTATTTT. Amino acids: CASSSRTGKVTDTQYF.

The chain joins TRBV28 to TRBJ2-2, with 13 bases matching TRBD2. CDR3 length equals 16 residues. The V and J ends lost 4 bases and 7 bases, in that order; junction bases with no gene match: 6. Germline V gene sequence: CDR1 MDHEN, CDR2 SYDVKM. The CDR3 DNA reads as TGTGCCAGCAGTTCCCCGACTAGCGGGAGGTTCGGGGAGCTGTTTTTT. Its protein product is CASSSPTSGRFGELFF.

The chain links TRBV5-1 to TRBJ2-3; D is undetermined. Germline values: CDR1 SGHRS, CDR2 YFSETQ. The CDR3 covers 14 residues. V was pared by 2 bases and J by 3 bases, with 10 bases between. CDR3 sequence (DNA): TGCGCCAGCAGCTTTGGGCTACAAACAGATACGCAGTATTTT. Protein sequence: CASSFGLQTDTQYF.

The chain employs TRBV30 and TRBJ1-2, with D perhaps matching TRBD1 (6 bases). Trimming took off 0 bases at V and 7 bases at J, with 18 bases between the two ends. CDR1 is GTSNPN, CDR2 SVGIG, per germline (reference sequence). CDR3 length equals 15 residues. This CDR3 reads CAWSVPLRGGGGYTF. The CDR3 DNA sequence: TGTGCCTGGAGTGTACCCCTCAGGGGAGGCGGTGGCTACACCTTC.

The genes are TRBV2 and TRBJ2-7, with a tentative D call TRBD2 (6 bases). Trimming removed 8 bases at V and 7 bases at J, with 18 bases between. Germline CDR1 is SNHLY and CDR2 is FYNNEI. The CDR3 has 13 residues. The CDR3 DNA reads TGTGCCAGCCGGAGGGCTAGCGCAAGTGAGCAGTACTTC. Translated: CASRRASASEQYF.

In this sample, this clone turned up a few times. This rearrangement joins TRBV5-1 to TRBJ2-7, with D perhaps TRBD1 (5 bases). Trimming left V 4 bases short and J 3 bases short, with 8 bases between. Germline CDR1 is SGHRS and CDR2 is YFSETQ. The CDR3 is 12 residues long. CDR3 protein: CASSAQGYEQYF. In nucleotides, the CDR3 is TGCGCCAGCAGCGCGCAGGGCTACGAGCAGTACTTC.

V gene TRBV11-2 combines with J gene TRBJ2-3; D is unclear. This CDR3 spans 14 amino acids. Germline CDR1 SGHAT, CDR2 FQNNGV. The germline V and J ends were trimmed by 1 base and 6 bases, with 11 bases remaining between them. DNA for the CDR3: TGTGCCAGCAGCTTAGCAGGTCCCGAGGATACGCAGTATTTT. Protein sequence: CASSLAGPEDTQYF.

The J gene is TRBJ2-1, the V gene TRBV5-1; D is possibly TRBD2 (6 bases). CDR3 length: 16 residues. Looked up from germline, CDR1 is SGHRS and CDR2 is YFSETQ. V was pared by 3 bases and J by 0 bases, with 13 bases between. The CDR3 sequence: CASSSTGGSSYNEQFF. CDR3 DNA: TGCGCCAGCAGCTCCACCGGAGGGAGCTCCTACAATGAGCAGTTCTTC.

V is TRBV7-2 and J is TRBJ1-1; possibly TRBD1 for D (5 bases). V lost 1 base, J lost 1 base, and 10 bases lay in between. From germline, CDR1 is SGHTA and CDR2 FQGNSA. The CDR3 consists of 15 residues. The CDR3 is CASSLDAGTNTEAFF. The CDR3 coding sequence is TGTGCCAGCAGCTTAGATGCAGGGACGAACACTGAAGCTTTCTTT.

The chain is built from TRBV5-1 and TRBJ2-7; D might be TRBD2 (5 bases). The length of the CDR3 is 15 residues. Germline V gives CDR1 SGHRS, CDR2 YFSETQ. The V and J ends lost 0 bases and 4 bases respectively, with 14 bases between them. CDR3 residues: CASSLGVAGEYEQYF. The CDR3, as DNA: TGCGCCAGCAGCTTGGGTGTAGCCGGGGAGTACGAGCAGTACTTC.

CDR3 coding DNA: TGCAGCGTAGAAAGGGACAGGGCAACTAACTATGGCTACACCTTC. Translating it yields CSVERDRATNYGYTF. The rearrangement uses TRBV29-1 and TRBJ1-2; TRBD1 agrees at 9 bases. Germline trimming cut 6 bases from V and 0 bases from J; bases unmatched to any gene: 8. There are 15 residues in the CDR3. Looked up from germline, CDR1 is SQVTM and CDR2 is ANQGSEA. Supplemented by reference TRBV29-1 and TRBJ1-2, the full variable domain reads SAVISQKPSRDICQRGTSLTIQCQVDSQVTMMFWYRQQPGQSLTLIATANQGSEATYESGFVIDKFPISRPNLTFSTLTVSNMSPEDSSIYLCSVERDRATNYGYTFGSGTRLTVV.

CDR3 region: CASSLELAGAYTQYF. CDR3 in DNA: TGTGCCAGCAGCTTAGAGCTAGCGGGAGCCTATACGCAGTATTTT. This sequence joins TRBV7-8 and TRBJ2-3; 10 bases align to TRBD2. V was pared by 1 base and J by 7 bases, with 5 bases of the junction left unmatched. CDR1 and CDR2 from the germline V gene are SGHVS and FQNEAQ. The CDR3 runs to 15 residues.

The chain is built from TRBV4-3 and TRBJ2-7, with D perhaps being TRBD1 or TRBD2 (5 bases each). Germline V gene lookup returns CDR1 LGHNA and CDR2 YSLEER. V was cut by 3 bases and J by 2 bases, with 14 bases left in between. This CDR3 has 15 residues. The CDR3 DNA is TGCGCCAGCAGCCAGGGGGTGGGAGACCCCTACGAGCAGTACTTC. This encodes CASSQGVGDPYEQYF.

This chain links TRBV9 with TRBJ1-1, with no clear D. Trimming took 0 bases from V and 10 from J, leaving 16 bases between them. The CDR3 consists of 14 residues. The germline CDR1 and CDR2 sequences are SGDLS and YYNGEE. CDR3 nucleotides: TGTGCCAGCAGCGTAGAAGCCGACCGGAAGGGAGCTTTCTTT. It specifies CASSVEADRKGAFF.

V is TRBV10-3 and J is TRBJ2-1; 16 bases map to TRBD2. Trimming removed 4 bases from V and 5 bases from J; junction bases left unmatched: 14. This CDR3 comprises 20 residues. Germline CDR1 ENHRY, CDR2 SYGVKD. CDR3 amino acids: CAISGDGTSGRVWVDNEQFF. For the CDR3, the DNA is TGTGCCATCAGTGGAGATGGGACTAGCGGGAGGGTTTGGGTGGACAATGAGCAGTTCTTC.

The CDR3, as DNA: TGCAGCGTTGGGCGGGGATTCAATCAGCCCCAGCATTTT. Protein sequence: CSVGRGFNQPQHF. The gene calls are TRBV29-1 and TRBJ1-5; D remains ambiguous. This CDR3 is built from 13 residues. Trimming took 4 bases from V and 3 from J, leaving 10 bases between them. Germline lookup yields CDR1 SQVTM and CDR2 ANQGSEA.

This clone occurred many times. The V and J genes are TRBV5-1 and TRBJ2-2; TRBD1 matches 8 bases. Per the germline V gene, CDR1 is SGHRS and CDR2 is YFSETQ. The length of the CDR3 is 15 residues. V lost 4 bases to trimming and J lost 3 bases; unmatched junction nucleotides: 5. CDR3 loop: CASSLDRDDTGELFF. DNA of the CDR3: TGCGCCAGCAGCCTGGACAGGGACGACACCGGGGAGCTGTTTTTT.

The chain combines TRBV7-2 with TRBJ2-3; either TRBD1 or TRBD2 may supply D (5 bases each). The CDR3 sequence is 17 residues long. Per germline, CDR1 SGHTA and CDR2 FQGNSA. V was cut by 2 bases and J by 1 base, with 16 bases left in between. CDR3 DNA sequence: TGTGCCAGCAGCTTACGGGGTGGAGACAGACGCACAGATACGCAGTATTTT. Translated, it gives CASSLRGGDRRTDTQYF.

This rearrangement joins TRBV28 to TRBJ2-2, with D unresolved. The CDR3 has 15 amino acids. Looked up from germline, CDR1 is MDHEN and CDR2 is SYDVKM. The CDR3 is CVTATGGANTGELFF. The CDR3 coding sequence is TGTGTCACGGCTACCGGCGGCGCGAACACCGGGGAGCTGTTTTTT.

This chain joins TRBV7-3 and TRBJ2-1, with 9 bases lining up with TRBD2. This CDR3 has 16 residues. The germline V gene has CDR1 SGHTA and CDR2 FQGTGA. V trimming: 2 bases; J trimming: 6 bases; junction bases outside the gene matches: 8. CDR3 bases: TGTGCCAGCAGCTTATCGGGGATTAGCGGGAGCAATGAGCAGTTCTTC. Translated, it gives CASSLSGISGSNEQFF.